A single sample is the source of the 24 T cell receptor beta chains below, sequenced in a study of T cells in Graves' hyperthyroidism and ophthalmopathy. Template material for amplifying TCR beta CDR3 regions consisted of RNA transcripts. The HTBI primer set drove a first-round RT-PCR of the TCR CDR3. TCRdb fed the multiplex PCR reads into MiXCR, producing one record per CDR3 protein. The repertoire holds 700,000 or so distinct CDR3 sequences, about a sixth seen once, with around 8% in the top ten. The specimen sequenced was blood. Receptors originate from a man between 18 and 29 years old with Graves' hyperthyroidism.

This clonotype has a handful of counts. The rearrangement joins TRBV7-9 to TRBJ2-3; D gene unclear. CDR3 length equals 11 residues. Looked up from germline, CDR1 is SEHNR and CDR2 is FQNEAQ (reference sequence). The V and J ends lost 2 bases and 6 bases respectively, with 3 bases between them. The CDR3 sequence is CASSLMDTQYF. CDR3 DNA sequence: TGTGCCAGCAGCTTAATGGATACGCAGTATTTT.

The CDR3 bases are TGTGCCAGCAGCCAGCGCACCGGGGGGGACACCTTCTACGAGCAGTACTTC. The encoded protein is CASSQRTGGDTFYEQYF. The chain carries TRBV7-9 and TRBJ2-7, with 8 nucleotides matching TRBD2. CDR3 length: 17 residues. J lost 3 bases, V lost 5 bases, and 15 bases had no gene match. Germline V gene data show CDR1 as SEHNR and CDR2 as FQNEAQ (reference sequence).

This clonotype was seen a few times. This rearrangement joins TRBV12-3 or TRBV12-4 to TRBJ2-2; 9 nucleotides align to TRBD2. V gave up 3 bases and J gave up 4 bases; unmatched junction bases: 9. CDR3 length: 17 amino acids. CDR3 region: CASSLSSGRGGTGELFF. Written as DNA, the CDR3 is TGTGCCAGCAGTTTGAGTAGCGGGAGAGGAGGCACCGGGGAGCTGTTTTTT.

This rearrangement joins TRBV9 to TRBJ2-6; D gene uncertain. CDR3 length: 15 amino acids. Trimming stripped 5 bases from V and 4 bases from J, with 13 bases between. Germline V CDR1 and CDR2: SGDLS, YYNGEE. CDR3 nucleotides: TGTGCCAGCAGTGACGGGTCCCAGGGGGCCAACGTCCTGACTTTC. As protein: CASSDGSQGANVLTF.

The V gene is TRBV12-3 or TRBV12-4, the J gene TRBJ1-3; no clear D gene. This CDR3 is built from 14 residues. The V gene lost 2 bases and the J gene lost 1 base, with 6 bases spanning the gap. CDR3 in DNA: TGTGCCAGCAGTTTAAGGCATTCTGGAAACACCATATATTTT. As protein: CASSLRHSGNTIYF.

This clonotype has ten or more counts. The gene calls are TRBV27 and TRBJ1-5; a possible D gene is TRBD1 (5 bases). V lost 4 bases and J lost 6, with 16 bases in between. The CDR3 runs 15 residues. Germline CDR1 and CDR2: MNHEY and SMNVEV (reference sequence). The CDR3 is CASSSGPGTGQPQHF. The CDR3 bases are TGTGCCAGCAGTTCCGGACCCGGGACGGGTCAGCCCCAGCATTTT.

This clonotype was observed at least ten times. The chain uses TRBV11-1 and TRBJ2-1, with TRBD2 identical over 12 bases. This CDR3 is 15 amino acids long. The J segment lost 9 bases and the V segment lost 5 bases, leaving 8 bases of the junction unmatched. Germline CDR1 is SGHAT and CDR2 is FQDESV (reference sequence). The chain's CDR3 is CASSRELAGGGEQFF. As DNA, the CDR3 is TGTGCCAGCAGCCGGGAACTAGCGGGAGGAGGTGAGCAGTTCTTC.

This clonotype occurred a few times. This chain connects TRBV12-3 or TRBV12-4 to TRBJ2-3, with TRBD2 matching over 10 bases. V gave up 10 bases and J gave up 3 bases; unmatched junction bases: 7. The CDR3 sequence is 14 residues long. CDR3 region: CATQAGGGTDTQYF. CDR3 bases: TGTGCCACCCAAGCGGGAGGGGGGACAGATACGCAGTATTTT.

There are many counts of this clonotype. The V and J genes are TRBV7-2 and TRBJ2-3; TRBD2 matches at 7 bases. The CDR3 totals 15 residues. Trimming took 2 bases from V and 4 from J; bases not matched to a gene: 6. Germline CDR1 is SGHTA and CDR2 is FQGNSA. CDR3 region: CASSLRAGVPDTQYF. CDR3 in DNA: TGTGCCAGCAGCTTAAGGGCGGGAGTACCAGATACGCAGTATTTT.

This clonotype was seen only a few times. The rearrangement uses TRBV7-8 and TRBJ1-5; the D is unclear. This CDR3 region has 16 residues. The germline CDR1 and CDR2 sequences are SGHVS and FQNEAQ. With 5 bases removed from V and 9 bases from J, the gap between germline ends came to 23 bases. The CDR3 sequence is CASSPHVRHGSGPQHF. CDR3 coding DNA: TGTGCCAGCAGCCCCCACGTCAGGCACGGGTCTGGGCCCCAGCATTTT. The entire variable domain, with the rest obtained from reference TRBV7-8 and TRBJ1-5, is as follows: GAGVSQSPRYKVAKRGQDVALRCDPISGHVSLFWYQQALGQGPEFLTYFQNEAQLDKSGLPSDRFFAERPEGSVSTLKIQRTQQEDSAVYLCASSPHVRHGSGPQHFGDGTRLSIL.

The chain has TRBV5-1 and TRBJ2-2; the D gene is possibly TRBD2 (6 bases). CDR3 length: 15 amino acids. V was shortened by 4 bases and J by 0 bases, with 10 bases between the two germline ends. Germline V gene data show CDR1 as SGHRS and CDR2 as YFSETQ. The CDR3 here is CASSTWEANTGELFF. CDR3 nucleotides: TGCGCCAGCAGCACGTGGGAGGCGAACACCGGGGAGCTGTTTTTT. The full variable domain, rest sourced from reference TRBV5-1 and TRBJ2-2, is KAGVTQTPRYLIKTRGQQVTLSCSPISGHRSVSWYQQTPGQGLQFLFEYFSETQRNKGNFPGRFSGRQFSNSRSEMNVSTLELGDSALYLCASSTWEANTGELFFGEGSRLTVL.

The gene calls are TRBV29-1 and TRBJ1-1, with D perhaps matching TRBD1 (5 bases). Deletions cut 4 bases from V and 10 bases from J, with 19 bases between. Per the germline V gene, CDR1 is SQVTM and CDR2 is ANQGSEA. The CDR3 is 13 residues long. This CDR3 reads CSVGGRLQVAAFF. CDR3 nucleotide sequence: TGCAGCGTTGGGGGGAGGCTACAGGTAGCAGCTTTCTTT.

This clonotype was counted at least ten times. This chain uses TRBV30 with TRBJ1-1; TRBD1 might be the D (5 bases). The CDR3 has 13 residues. Germline V gene lookup returns CDR1 GTSNPN and CDR2 SVGIG (reference sequence). V lost 2 bases, J lost 10 bases, and 17 bases lay in between. The CDR3: CAWSPQLTGGAFF. CDR3 sequence (DNA): TGTGCCTGGAGTCCCCAGTTAACGGGGGGAGCTTTCTTT.

This clonotype was found a few times. The chain combines TRBV10-2 with TRBJ2-2, with 9 bases aligning to TRBD2. The length of the CDR3 is 15 residues. V shed 7 bases and J 2 bases; nucleotides not matched to a gene: 5. In germline, CDR1 is WSHSY, CDR2 SAAADI. The CDR3 DNA follows: TGCGCCAGCACCTCCGGGACTAGCAACACCGGGGAGCTGTTTTTT. Amino acid sequence: CASTSGTSNTGELFF.

In this sample, this clonotype turned up a few times. CDR3 in DNA: TGTGCCTGGAGTCTAAACAGGGGGTTGTTCTATGGCTACACCTTC. Its protein is CAWSLNRGLFYGYTF. J is TRBJ1-2 and V is TRBV30, with 8 nucleotides matching TRBD1. The CDR3 runs 15 residues. V shed 2 bases and J 4 bases; nucleotides not matched to a gene: 9. CDR1 is GTSNPN and CDR2 is SVGIG in the germline V gene (reference sequence).

V gene TRBV19 combines with J gene TRBJ1-5; 8 nucleotides agree with TRBD1. This CDR3 region has 13 residues. Unmatched junction bases numbered 1, after V lost 3 bases and J lost 6 bases. Looked up from germline, CDR1 is LNHDA and CDR2 is SQIVND (reference sequence). DNA of the CDR3: TGTGCCAGTAGTATGACAGGGGCTCAGCCCCAGCATTTT. Protein: CASSMTGAQPQHF.

This clonotype was detected ten times or more. This rearrangement joins TRBV6-1 to TRBJ2-1; D is undetermined. The germline V gene has CDR1 MNHNS and CDR2 SASEGT. V was clipped by 3 bases and J by 0 bases, with 9 bases between them. The CDR3 totals 15 residues. CDR3 amino acids: CASSDSTLSYNEQFF. DNA of the CDR3: TGTGCCAGCAGTGATTCAACGCTCTCCTACAATGAGCAGTTCTTC.

The rearrangement joins TRBV12-3 or TRBV12-4 to TRBJ2-1, with 12 bases fitting TRBD1. The J segment lost 8 bases and the V segment lost 6 bases, leaving 8 bases of the junction unmatched. The CDR3 is 15 amino acids. CDR3 in amino acids: CASRPGQGAWYEQFF. CDR3 nucleotides: TGTGCCAGCAGGCCGGGACAGGGGGCATGGTATGAGCAGTTCTTC.

This clonotype was seen only a few times. Without the conserved terminal phenylalanine or tryptophan, this CDR3 likely stems from a read error. This chain links TRBV12-3 or TRBV12-4 with TRBJ1-2; a possible D gene is TRBD1 (6 bases). The CDR3 has 16 residues. Trimming pared 2 bases from V and 5 bases from J, leaving 18 bases between. For the CDR3, the DNA is TGTGCCAGCAGTTTATCGGGGGGCGATTTTGTATATGGCTACACCCTC. It codes for CASSLSGGDFVYGYTL.

Many counts were recorded for this clonotype. This rearrangement joins TRBV6-1 to TRBJ2-3; D may be TRBD1 (5 bases). The ends were cut back, 4 bases at V and 5 bases at J, with 19 bases in the middle. The CDR3 extends over 16 amino acids. Germline V gene sequence: CDR1 MNHNS, CDR2 SASEGT. The CDR3 DNA is TGTGCCAGCAGTGTTGGTCAGGGCGGAGACGGAGATACGCAGTATTTT. Amino acid sequence: CASSVGQGGDGDTQYF.

There are many counts of this clonotype. The chain employs TRBV12-3 or TRBV12-4 and TRBJ1-2; possibly TRBD1 for D (6 bases). With 5 bases removed from V and 2 bases from J, the gap between germline ends came to 15 bases. The CDR3 length is 15 residues. The CDR3 nucleotides read TGTGCCAGCAGTAGCCGGACAGTCTCCAACTATGGCTACACCTTC. Amino acid sequence: CASSSRTVSNYGYTF.

This chain joins TRBV7-3 and TRBJ1-1; D is ambiguous. Between the trimmed V and J ends, which lost 6 bases and 3 bases, there was a span of 11 bases. Germline CDR1 is SGHTA and CDR2 is FQGTGA. The CDR3 runs 13 residues. CDR3 loop: CASRLTQDTEAFF. CDR3 bases: TGTGCCAGCAGACTCACCCAAGACACTGAAGCTTTCTTT.

Only one count was recorded for this clonotype. The V gene is TRBV20-1, the J gene TRBJ1-3; 10 bases align to TRBD1. The germline V gene has CDR1 DFQATT and CDR2 SNEGSKA (reference sequence). V shed 2 bases, J shed 1 base, and the junction held 5 bases outside the gene matches. CDR3 length: 16 amino acids. CDR3 amino acids: CSARHGQGDSGNTIYF. As DNA, the CDR3 is TGCAGTGCTAGACACGGACAGGGGGATTCTGGAAACACCATATATTTT.

A note on this clonotype: Lacking the conserved final phenylalanine or tryptophan, this CDR3 likely reflects a read error. The chain couples TRBV5-1 to TRBJ2-5; 12 bases agree with TRBD2. CDR1 and CDR2 from the germline V gene are SGHRS and YFSETQ. With V trimmed by 5 bases and J by 1 base, 3 bases remained unmatched. CDR3 length: 15 residues. The CDR3 protein is CASSQTSGSQETQYL. As DNA, the CDR3 is TGCGCCAGCAGTCAGACTAGCGGGAGCCAAGAGACCCAGTACCTC.